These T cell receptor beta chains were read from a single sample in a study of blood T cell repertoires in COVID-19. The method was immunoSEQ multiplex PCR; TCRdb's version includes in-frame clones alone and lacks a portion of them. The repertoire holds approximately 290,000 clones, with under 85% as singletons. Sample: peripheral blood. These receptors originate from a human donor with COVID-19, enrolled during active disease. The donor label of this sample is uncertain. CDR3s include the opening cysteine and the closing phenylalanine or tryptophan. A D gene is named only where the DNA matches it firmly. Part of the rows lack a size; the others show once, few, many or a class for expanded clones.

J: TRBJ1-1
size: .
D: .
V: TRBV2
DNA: TGTGCCAGCACCCTGGGGGGAACGAACACTGAAGCTTTCTTT
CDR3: CASTLGGTNTEAFF

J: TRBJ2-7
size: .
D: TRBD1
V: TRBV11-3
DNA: TGTGCCAGCAGCTCATCGACAGGGTCCTTCTACGAGCAGTACTTC
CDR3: CASSSSTGSFYEQYF

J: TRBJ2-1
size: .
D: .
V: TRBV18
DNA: TGTGCCAGCTCGCGTATGTCCGACAATGAGCAGTTCTTC
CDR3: CASSRMSDNEQFF

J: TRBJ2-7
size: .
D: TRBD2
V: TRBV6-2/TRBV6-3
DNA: TGTGCCAGCAGTTACTCTGAGGGAGGGGCCTACGAGCAGTACTTC
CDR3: CASSYSEGGAYEQYF

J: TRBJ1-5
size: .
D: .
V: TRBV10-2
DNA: TGCGCCAGCAGTGACCCGACAGGACACGTAGGGAGCAATCAGCCCCAGCATTTT
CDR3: CASSDPTGHVGSNQPQHF

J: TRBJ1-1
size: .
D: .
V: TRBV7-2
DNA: TGTGCCAGCAGCTTAGTAGGGGGACTGAACACTGAAGCTTTCTTT
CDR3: CASSLVGGLNTEAFF

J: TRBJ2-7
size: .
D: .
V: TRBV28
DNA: TGTGCCAGCAGTTCCCCAGGGGAACCCTACGAGCAGTACTTC
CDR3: CASSSPGEPYEQYF

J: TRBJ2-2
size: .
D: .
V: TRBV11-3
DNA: TGTGCCAGCAGCTCCCAACCGGACACCGGGGAGCTGTTTTTT
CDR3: CASSSQPDTGELFF

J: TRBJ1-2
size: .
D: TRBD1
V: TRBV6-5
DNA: TGTGCCAGCAAAAGACAGGGGGCAGAAGGCTACACCTTC
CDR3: CASKRQGAEGYTF

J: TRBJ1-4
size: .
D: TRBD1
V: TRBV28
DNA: TGTGCTATCGGACAGGGGAGAGGAGCAACTAATGAAAAACTGTTTTTT
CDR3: CAIGQGRGATNEKLFF

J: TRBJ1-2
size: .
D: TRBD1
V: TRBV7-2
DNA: TGTGCCAGCAGCACGGGACAGGGGAATGGCTACACCTTC
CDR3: CASSTGQGNGYTF

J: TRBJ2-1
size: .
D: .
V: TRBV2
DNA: TGTGCCAGCAAAGCCGACAGGAGCTCCTACAATGAGCAGTTCTTC
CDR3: CASKADRSSYNEQFF

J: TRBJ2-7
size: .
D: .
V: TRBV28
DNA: TGTGCCAGCAGTTGGGTCCGGGGGGCCTCCTACGAGCAGTACTTC
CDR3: CASSWVRGASYEQYF

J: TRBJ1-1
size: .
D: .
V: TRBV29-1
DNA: TGCAGCGTTGTGTCCAGGTCCCTGAACACTGAAGCTTTCTTT
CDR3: CSVVSRSLNTEAFF

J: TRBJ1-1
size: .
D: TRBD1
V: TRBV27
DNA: TGTGCCAGCTGGACAGGGGTCACTGAAGCTTTCTTT
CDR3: CASWTGVTEAFF

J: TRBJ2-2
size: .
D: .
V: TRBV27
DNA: TGTGCCAGCAGTAGAGGGCGGGACCCCGCCGGGGAGCTGTTTTTT
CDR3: CASSRGRDPAGELFF

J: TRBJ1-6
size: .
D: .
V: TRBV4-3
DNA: TGCGCCAGCAGCCAAGATAACGCGGTGGGTAATTCACCCCTCCACTTT
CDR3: CASSQDNAVGNSPLHF

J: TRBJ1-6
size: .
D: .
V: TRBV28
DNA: TGTGCCAGCAACGGGATAGGACCCCTCCACTTT
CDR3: CASNGIGPLHF

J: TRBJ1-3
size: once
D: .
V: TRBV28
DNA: TGTGCCAGTGGACTGCAGGTCGGAAACACCATATATTTT
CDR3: CASGLQVGNTIYF

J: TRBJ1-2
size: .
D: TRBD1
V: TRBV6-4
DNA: TGTGCCAGCAGTGACGGTAGGGGGCTAGGCTACACCTTC
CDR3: CASSDGRGLGYTF

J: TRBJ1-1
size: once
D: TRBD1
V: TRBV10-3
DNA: TGTGCCATCAGCCAAGGACAGGGGAAGACTGAAGCTTTCTTT
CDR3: CAISQGQGKTEAFF

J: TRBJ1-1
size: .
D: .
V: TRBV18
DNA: TGTGCCAGCTCACCGGCTCCGACGGGGAACACTGAAGCTTTCTTT
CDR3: CASSPAPTGNTEAFF

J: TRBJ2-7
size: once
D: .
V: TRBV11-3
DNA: TGTGCCAGCAGTGCAGGCAGGGGAAACTACGAGCAGTACTTC
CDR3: CASSAGRGNYEQYF

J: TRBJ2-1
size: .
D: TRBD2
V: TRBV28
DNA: TGTGCCAGCAGAAAACGACTAGCGGGAGACAATGAGCAGTTCTTC
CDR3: CASRKRLAGDNEQFF

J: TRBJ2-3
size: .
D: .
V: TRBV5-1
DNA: TGCGCCAGCAGGCGGGACTCCACGGGACCGAGTACGCAGTATTTT
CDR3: CASRRDSTGPSTQYF

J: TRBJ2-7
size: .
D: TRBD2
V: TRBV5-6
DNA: TGTGCCAGCAGCTTGGGCGGGAGGAAGTACGAGCAGTACTTC
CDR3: CASSLGGRKYEQYF